This T cell receptor (beta chain) was profiled in a study of cytomegalovirus exposure and HLA in healthy donors. The wider study: The 120 or so validation repertoires were produced on the same platform as the roughly 670 repertoires of the first cohort. This was reported in a later analysis. Whole-study findings and limits: Diagnosis of cytomegalovirus status made by the classifier reportedly showed high specificity and sensitivity. In vitro data verified three CMV-associated chains as specific for CMV antigens.

Sequencing used immunoSEQ multiplex PCR; TCRdb keeps in-frame clones, though not all of them. The repertoire holds fewer than 400,000 clones, with roughly 86% as singletons. There are 15 residues in the CDR3. Germline loops: CDR1 KGHSH, CDR2 LQKENI. Trimming cost V 2 bases and J 2 bases, with 12 bases left between them. With respect to this clone: Its antigen is unknown.

Specimen: PBMCs. The receptor comes from a man aged 25-45 years in good health and CMV-seronegative. This chain connects TRBV18 to TRBJ1-1, with TRBD1 as a possible D gene (6 bases). CDR3 loop: CASSPDQGINTEAFF. The CDR3 DNA sequence: TGTGCCAGCTCACCAGACCAGGGGATAAACACTGAAGCTTTCTTT.